Listed below are T cell receptor beta chains from one sample, sequenced in a study of a mutant IDH1 vaccine in newly diagnosed glioma. Their antigens are not known. Assay: immunoSEQ multiplex PCR; the TCRdb copy retains only in-frame clones and omits some. The sample holds around 56,000 clones, about 80% seen once. The sequences come from PBMCs, collected from a glioma patient whose treatment included an IDH1 peptide vaccine. Receptor source: a woman in her late teens or twenties with glioma. Some clones in this sample may be carry-over from other donors' samples. The CDR3 runs from the conserved cysteine through the conserved F or W. Fields, in order: CDR3 length, clone size, J gene, D gene, V gene, CDR3 protein, CDR3 DNA. A D gene is named only where the DNA matches it firmly. For some rows the clone size is stated as once, few or many, or as a class when expanded; others skip it.

>12|NA|TRBJ2-5|NA|TRBV5-4
CASSRDLETQYF
TGTGCCAGCAGCCGGGACTTAGAGACCCAGTACTTC
>12|NA|TRBJ1-2|NA|TRBV10-3
CAITTGPDGYTF
TGTGCCATCACCACAGGGCCAGATGGCTACACCTTC
>15|NA|TRBJ2-3|NA|TRBV19
CASTDPGRDTDTQYF
TGTGCCAGTACCGACCCGGGAAGGGACACAGATACGCAGTATTTT
>14|NA|TRBJ2-2|NA|TRBV11-2
CASSLSPTSGELFF
TGTGCCAGCAGCTTATCCCCTACTAGCGGGGAGCTGTTTTTT
>15|NA|TRBJ2-3|NA|TRBV11-2
CASRKWGTETDTQYF
TGTGCCAGCAGGAAATGGGGAACGGAGACAGATACGCAGTATTTT
>17|few|TRBJ2-5|NA|TRBV19
CASSTFLGESLQETQYF
TGTGCCAGTAGTACCTTCCTCGGGGAATCCTTGCAAGAGACCCAGTACTTC
>14|NA|TRBJ1-1|TRBD1|TRBV19
CASTPTGAATEAFF
TGTGCCAGTACTCCGACAGGGGCAGCGACTGAAGCTTTCTTT
>15|NA|TRBJ2-7|TRBD1|TRBV10-1
CASSPPGQGPHEQYF
TGCGCCAGCAGCCCGCCGGGACAGGGCCCCCACGAGCAGTACTTC
>16|NA|TRBJ1-5|TRBD1|TRBV4-2
CASSHAGQSSNQPQHF
TGTGCCAGCAGCCATGCGGGACAGTCTAGCAATCAGCCCCAGCATTTT
>11|NA|TRBJ1-2|NA|TRBV11-3
CASSFPDGYTF
TGTGCCAGCAGCTTCCCCGATGGCTACACCTTC
>14|NA|TRBJ1-1|NA|TRBV19
CASSIVGRNTEAFF
TGTGCCAGTAGTATTGTAGGGAGGAACACTGAAGCTTTCTTT
>12|few|TRBJ2-2|NA|TRBV9
CASSWVTGELFF
TGTGCCAGCAGTTGGGTCACCGGGGAGCTGTTTTTT
>10|medium-sized|TRBJ1-1|NA|TRBV14
CAYKAGTAFF
TGTGCTTATAAGGCCGGAACAGCTTTCTTT
>15|NA|TRBJ1-1|NA|TRBV6-5
CASSYGGGGYTEAFF
TGTGCCAGCAGTTACGGCGGGGGAGGGTACACTGAAGCTTTCTTT
>14|NA|TRBJ1-1|NA|TRBV9
CASSVVLGNTEAFF
TGTGCCAGCAGCGTAGTACTCGGTAACACTGAAGCTTTCTTT
>17|NA|TRBJ2-7|TRBD2|TRBV13
CASSLSRRAGGLYEQYF
TGTGCCAGCAGCTTATCTCGCCGGGCGGGAGGGCTCTACGAGCAGTACTTC
>13|NA|TRBJ2-6|NA|TRBV5-5
CASSIADVHVLTF
TGTGCCAGCAGTATAGCGGATGTTCACGTCCTGACTTTC
>14|few|TRBJ1-1|TRBD1|TRBV30
CAWSALDRGRRTFF
TGTGCCTGGAGTGCCCTGGACAGGGGGCGCCGAACTTTCTTT